Listed below are T cell receptor beta chains from one sample, sequenced in a study of radiation and T cells in renal cell carcinoma. Clones were sequenced by immunoSEQ multiplex PCR, and TCRdb holds only the in-frame ones, with some missing. The sample lists 100,000 to 150,000 clones; roughly 80% were seen once. Sequenced here: blood, sampled from a patient whose treatment included radiotherapy and nephrectomy. The receptor set was obtained from a woman in her fifties or sixties with renal cell carcinoma. Both conserved end residues are part of each CDR3. D genes are given only for firm matches. Clone size is shown for a subset of rows, as once, few, many or a class of expanded clone.

v_call,d_call,cdr3_length,clone_size,j_call,cdr3_aa,cdr3_nt
TRBV5-1,NA,17,once,TRBJ2-3,CASSATSGGAGTDTQYF,TGCGCCAGCAGCGCCACCTCTGGGGGGGCAGGCACAGATACGCAGTATTTT
TRBV27,NA,12,NA,TRBJ2-1,CASSFFEGEQFF,TGTGCCAGCAGTTTCTTTGAGGGTGAGCAGTTCTTC
TRBV4-3,NA,16,NA,TRBJ2-2,CASSLSWGLNTGELFF,TGCGCCAGCAGCCTTTCGTGGGGTCTGAACACCGGGGAGCTGTTTTTT
TRBV28,NA,15,NA,TRBJ2-7,CASSPTGHPSYEQYF,TGTGCCAGCAGTCCTACAGGGCATCCCTCCTACGAGCAGTACTTC
TRBV6-5,NA,16,once,TRBJ1-2,CASSYPLPTGVLGYTF,TGTGCCAGCAGTTACCCTTTACCGACAGGAGTGCTTGGCTACACCTTC
TRBV19,NA,15,NA,TRBJ1-4,CASSIDWGANEKLFF,TGTGCCAGTAGTATCGACTGGGGGGCTAATGAAAAACTGTTTTTT
TRBV11-1,NA,15,NA,TRBJ1-2,CASSRTTKAGKTYGF,TGTGCCAGCAGCCGTACAACTAAGGCTGGAAAGACCTATGGCTTC
TRBV5-1,NA,12,NA,TRBJ2-1,CASSRTYNEQFF,TGCGCCAGCAGTAGGACCTACAATGAGCAGTTCTTC
TRBV28,TRBD1,15,NA,TRBJ1-2,CASSLGQGADYGYTF,TGTGCCAGCAGTTTAGGGCAGGGGGCCGACTATGGCTACACCTTC
TRBV11-2,NA,14,once,TRBJ1-2,CASSPLDRSYGYTF,TGTGCCAGCAGCCCACTGGACAGAAGCTATGGCTACACCTTC
TRBV19,NA,17,NA,TRBJ1-1,CASIPVGRGTLDTEAFF,TGTGCCAGTATCCCCGTTGGCCGGGGGACATTAGACACTGAAGCTTTCTTT